This T cell receptor beta chain was identified in a study of T-cell reconstitution after alpha-beta-depleted transplantation in children. Construction of the TCRbeta library involved unique molecular identifiers. TCRdb used MiXCR to reprocess the PCR reads, holding one entry per CDR3 protein. The sample carries around 370,000 distinct CDR3 sequences, about a tenth recorded once. The length of the CDR3 is 13 residues. V lost 4 bases, J lost 0 bases, and 7 bases lay in between. Germline CDR1 is SGHDT and CDR2 is YYEEEE. This clonotype was recorded at least ten times. Material: PBMCs from the stem cell graft donor, obtained from the stem cell graft. This chain connects TRBV5-6 to TRBJ1-1; D not certain. The TCR comes from a human donor who donated a stem cell graft to a child with acute lymphoblastic leukemia. The CDR3 DNA reads as TGTGCCAGCAGCCAAGGGTTGAACACTGAAGCTTTCTTT. This gives the protein CASSQGLNTEAFF. The complete variable domain, with remaining parts taken from reference TRBV5-6 and TRBJ1-1, reads DAGVTQSPTHLIKTRGQQVTLRCSPKSGHDTVSWYQQALGQGPQFIFQYYEEEERQRGNFPDRFSGHQFPNYSSELNVNALLLGDSALYLCASSQGLNTEAFFGQGTRLTVV.